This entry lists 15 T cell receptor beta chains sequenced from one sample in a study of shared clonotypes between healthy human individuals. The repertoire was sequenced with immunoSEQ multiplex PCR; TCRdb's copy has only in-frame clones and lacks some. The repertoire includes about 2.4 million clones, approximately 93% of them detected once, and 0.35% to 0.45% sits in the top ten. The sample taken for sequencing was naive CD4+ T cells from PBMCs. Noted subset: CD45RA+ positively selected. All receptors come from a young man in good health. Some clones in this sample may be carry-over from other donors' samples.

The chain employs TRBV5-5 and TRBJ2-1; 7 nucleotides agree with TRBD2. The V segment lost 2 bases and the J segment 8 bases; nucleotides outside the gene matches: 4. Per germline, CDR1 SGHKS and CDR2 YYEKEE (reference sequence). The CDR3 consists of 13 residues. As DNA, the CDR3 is TGTGCCAGCAGCTTACTAGCGTTAGATGAGCAGTTCTTC. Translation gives CASSLLALDEQFF.

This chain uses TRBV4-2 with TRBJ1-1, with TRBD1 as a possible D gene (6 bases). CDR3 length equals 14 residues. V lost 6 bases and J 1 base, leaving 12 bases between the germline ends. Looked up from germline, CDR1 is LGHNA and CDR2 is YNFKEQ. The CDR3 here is CASSRGGPNTEAFF. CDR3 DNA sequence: TGTGCCAGCAGTCGAGGGGGGCCGAACACTGAAGCTTTCTTT.

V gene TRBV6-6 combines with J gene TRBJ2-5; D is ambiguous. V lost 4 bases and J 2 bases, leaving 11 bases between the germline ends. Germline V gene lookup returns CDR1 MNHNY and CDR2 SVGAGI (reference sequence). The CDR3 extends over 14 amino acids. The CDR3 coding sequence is TGTGCCAGCAGTTCAAGAGTATTACAAGAGACCCAGTACTTC. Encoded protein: CASSSRVLQETQYF.

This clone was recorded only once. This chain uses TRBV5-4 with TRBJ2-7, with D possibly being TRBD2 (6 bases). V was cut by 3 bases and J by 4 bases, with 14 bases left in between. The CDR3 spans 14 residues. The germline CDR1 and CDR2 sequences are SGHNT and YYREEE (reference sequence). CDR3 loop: CASSSIADQYEQYF. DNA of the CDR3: TGTGCCAGCAGCTCTATAGCGGACCAATACGAGCAGTACTTC.

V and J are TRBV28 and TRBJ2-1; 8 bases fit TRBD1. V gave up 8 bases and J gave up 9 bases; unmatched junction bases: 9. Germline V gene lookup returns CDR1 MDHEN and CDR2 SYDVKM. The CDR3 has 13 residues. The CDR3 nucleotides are TGTGCCAGCGCAGGGGGCGCGATTACTGAGCAGTTCTTC. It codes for CASAGGAITEQFF.

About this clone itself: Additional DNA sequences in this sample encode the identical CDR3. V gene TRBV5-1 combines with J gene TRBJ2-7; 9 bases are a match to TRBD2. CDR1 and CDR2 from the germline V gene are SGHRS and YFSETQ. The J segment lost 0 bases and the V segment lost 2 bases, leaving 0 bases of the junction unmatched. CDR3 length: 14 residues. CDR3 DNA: TGCGCCAGCAGCTTAGCGGGGGGCTCCTACGAGCAGTACTTC. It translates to CASSLAGGSYEQYF.

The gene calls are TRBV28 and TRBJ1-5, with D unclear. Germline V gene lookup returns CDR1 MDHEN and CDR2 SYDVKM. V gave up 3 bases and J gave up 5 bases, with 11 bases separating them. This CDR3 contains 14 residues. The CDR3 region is CASSLGRRDQPQHF. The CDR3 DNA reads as TGTGCCAGCAGTTTGGGAAGGAGGGATCAGCCCCAGCATTTT.

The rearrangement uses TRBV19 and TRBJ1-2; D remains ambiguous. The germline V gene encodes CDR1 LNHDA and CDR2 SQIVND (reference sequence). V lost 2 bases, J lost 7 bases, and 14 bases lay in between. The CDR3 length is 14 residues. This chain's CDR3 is CASSISGPSPGYTF. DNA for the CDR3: TGTGCCAGTAGTATAAGCGGGCCCAGCCCTGGCTACACCTTC. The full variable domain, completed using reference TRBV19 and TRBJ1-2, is DGGITQSPKYLFRKEGQNVTLSCEQNLNHDAMYWYRQDPGQGLRLIYYSQIVNDFQKGDIAEGYSVSREKKESFPLTVTSAQKNPTAFYLCASSISGPSPGYTFGSGTRLTVV.

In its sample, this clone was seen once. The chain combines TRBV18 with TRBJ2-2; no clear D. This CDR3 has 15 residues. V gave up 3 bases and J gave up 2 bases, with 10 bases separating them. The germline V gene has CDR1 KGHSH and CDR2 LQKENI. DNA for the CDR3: TGTGCCAGCTCACCTGTCCTCGGTAACACCGGGGAGCTGTTTTTT. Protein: CASSPVLGNTGELFF.

The DNA of the CDR3 is TGTGCCAGCAGTCCAGGGGGCCGTGATAGGCAGACCCAGTACTTC. This codes for CASSPGGRDRQTQYF. V is TRBV28 and J is TRBJ2-5; 8 nucleotides match TRBD1. After removal of 5 bases from V and 6 bases from J, the junction contained 11 bases not matched to a gene. The germline V gene has CDR1 MDHEN and CDR2 SYDVKM. The CDR3 sequence is 15 residues long.

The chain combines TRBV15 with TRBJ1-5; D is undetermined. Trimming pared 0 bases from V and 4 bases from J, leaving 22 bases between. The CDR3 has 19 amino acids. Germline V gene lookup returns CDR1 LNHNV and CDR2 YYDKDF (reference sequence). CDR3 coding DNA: TGTGCCACCAGCAGAGATATCATCGCTGATGGGCAGTTAAATCAGCCCCAGCATTTT. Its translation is CATSRDIIADGQLNQPQHF.

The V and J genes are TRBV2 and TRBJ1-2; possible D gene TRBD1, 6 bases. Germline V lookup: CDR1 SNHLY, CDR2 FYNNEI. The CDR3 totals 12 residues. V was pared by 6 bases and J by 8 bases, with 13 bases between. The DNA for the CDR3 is TGTGCCAGCAGAGTACAGGGAGGAGGCTACACCTTC. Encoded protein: CASRVQGGGYTF.

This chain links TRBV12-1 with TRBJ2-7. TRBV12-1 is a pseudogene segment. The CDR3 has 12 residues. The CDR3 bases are TGTGCCAGCAGCTCGGCTCCATACGAGCAGTACTTC. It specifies CASSSAPYEQYF.

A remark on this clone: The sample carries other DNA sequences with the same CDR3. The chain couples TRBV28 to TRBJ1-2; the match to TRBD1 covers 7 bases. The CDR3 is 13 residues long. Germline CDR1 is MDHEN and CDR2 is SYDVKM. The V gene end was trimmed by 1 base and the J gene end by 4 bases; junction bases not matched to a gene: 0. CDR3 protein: CASSLYRGYGYTF. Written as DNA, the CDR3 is TGTGCCAGCAGTTTATACAGGGGCTATGGCTACACCTTC.

The CDR3 spells CASSTPLPADGHGYTF. CDR3 DNA: TGTGCCAGCAGCACCCCTCTTCCGGCGGACGGCCATGGCTACACCTTC. This chain links TRBV28 with TRBJ1-2; D remains unclear. The V and J ends lost 6 bases and 6 bases respectively, with 23 bases between them. This CDR3 region has 16 residues. From germline, CDR1 is MDHEN and CDR2 SYDVKM.